The rows below give T cell receptor beta chains drawn from one sample of a study of vaccination and CD4 T cells after COVID-19. These TCRs' antigens remain unknown. Using its own MiXCR run on the PCR reads, TCRdb lists one record per CDR3 protein. The sample contains about 21,000 distinct CDR3 sequences, roughly three fifths of which appear only once. Here the sequenced sample was CD4+ T cells from blood, cultured in vitro, taken after SARS-CoV-2 vaccination. Every receptor here comes from a human donor who had recovered from COVID-19. Each CDR3 is given with its conserved first and last residue. D genes are given only for firm matches. Part of the rows lack a size; the others show once, few, many or a class for expanded clones.

>TRBJ2-1|TRBD2|-|TRBV19
CASSATTSGTGNEQFF
TGTGCCAGTAGTGCCACGACTAGCGGGACCGGGAATGAGCAGTTCTTC
>TRBJ2-3|TRBD1|once|TRBV19
CASSRYGTGVTRTDTQYF
TGTGCCAGTAGTCGATACGGGACAGGGGTAACCCGCACAGATACGCAGTATTTT
>TRBJ1-5|TRBD1|-|TRBV20-1
CSATSGQGLYQPQHF
TGCAGTGCTACAAGTGGACAGGGCCTTTACCAGCCCCAGCATTTT
>TRBJ1-2|-|few|TRBV30
CAWSVRPGDYGYTF
TGTGCCTGGAGTGTACGCCCGGGGGATTATGGCTACACCTTC
>TRBJ2-2|-|-|TRBV5-4
CASSFVSSPTGELFF
TGTGCCAGCAGCTTCGTGAGTAGTCCCACCGGGGAGCTGTTTTTT
>TRBJ1-1|-|-|TRBV11-3
CASSPSGGVNTEAFF
TGTGCCAGCAGCCCCAGTGGGGGGGTGAACACTGAAGCTTTCTTT
>TRBJ2-2|TRBD1|-|TRBV7-9
CASSLSGGLNTGELFF
TGTGCCAGCAGCTTATCAGGGGGCTTGAACACCGGGGAGCTGTTTTTT
>TRBJ2-5|-|-|TRBV11-2
CASSSTQGPARETQYF
TGTGCCAGCAGCTCCACCCAAGGTCCTGCCAGGGAGACCCAGTACTTC
>TRBJ2-7|-|once|TRBV4-1
CASSQGDSSYEQYF
TGCGCCAGCAGCCAAGGGGATTCTTCGTACGAGCAGTACTTC
>TRBJ2-6|-|-|TRBV7-9
CASSLGSGANVLTF
TGCGCCAGCAGCCTAGGATCTGGGGCCAACGTCCTGACTTTC
>TRBJ1-2|-|few|TRBV6-1
CASSRTDRTANYGYTF
TGTGCCAGCAGCAGGACGGACCGGACAGCTAACTATGGCTACACCTTC
>TRBJ2-7|-|-|TRBV6-1
CASSRWQGSNEQYF
TGTGCCAGTTCCCGGTGGCAGGGTAGTAACGAGCAGTACTTC
>TRBJ2-2|-|few|TRBV20-1
CSATRSITDTGELFF
TGCAGTGCTACCCGGTCGATCACGGACACCGGGGAGCTGTTTTTT
>TRBJ1-2|TRBD1|-|TRBV6-5
CASSYSTGGKGYTF
TGTGCCAGCAGTTACTCGACAGGGGGCAAGGGCTACACCTTC
>TRBJ2-5|-|few|TRBV6-2/TRBV6-3
CASSYAGPTSETQYF
TGTGCCAGCAGTTACGCGGGACCGACGTCGGAGACCCAGTACTTC
>TRBJ1-5|-|few|TRBV6-2/TRBV6-3
CASSYRAGEDQPQHF
TGTGCCAGCAGCTACAGGGCGGGTGAGGATCAGCCCCAGCATTTT
>TRBJ1-1|TRBD1|-|TRBV11-2
CASSLGRRQGLVTEAFF
TGTGCCAGCAGCTTAGGGCGAAGACAGGGGCTGGTCACTGAAGCTTTCTTT
>TRBJ2-1|-|-|TRBV15
CATSRDRSEQGSYNEQFF
TGTGCCACCAGCAGAGATCGTTCTGAACAGGGATCATACAATGAGCAGTTCTTC
>TRBJ2-1|-|-|TRBV20-1
CSAIRRLGLSYNEQFF
TGCAGTGCTATCAGGCGGTTGGGCCTCTCCTACAATGAGCAGTTCTTC
>TRBJ1-4|-|-|TRBV20-1
CSARSSGVREGWSEKLFF
TGCAGTGCTAGGTCATCGGGGGTCCGGGAGGGGTGGTCTGAAAAACTGTTTTTT
>TRBJ2-5|-|-|TRBV7-6
CASSLDRDRETQYF
TGTGCCAGCAGCTTAGATCGGGACCGGGAGACCCAGTACTTC
>TRBJ1-1|TRBD1|-|TRBV7-9
CASSYTGETEAFF
TGTGCCAGCAGCTATACAGGGGAAACTGAAGCTTTCTTT
>TRBJ2-3|-|-|TRBV6-1
CASSGGQGLSSPDTQYF
TGTGCCAGCTCAGGCGGGCAGGGGCTTTCGTCTCCAGATACGCAGTATTTT
>TRBJ2-7|TRBD1|-|TRBV12-3/TRBV12-4
CASSPRTGADEQYF
TGTGCCAGCAGCCCTCGGACAGGGGCAGACGAGCAGTACTTC
>TRBJ2-7|TRBD2|-|TRBV6-5
CASSFLGTSRAYEQYF
TGTGCCAGCAGTTTCCTCGGGACTAGTCGGGCCTACGAGCAGTACTTC
>TRBJ1-1|TRBD1|-|TRBV18
CASSPATGDNTEAFF
TGTGCCAGCTCACCCGCCACAGGGGACAACACTGAAGCTTTCTTT
>TRBJ1-2|-|-|TRBV4-1
CASSLTGTGGGYTF
TGCGCCAGCAGCCTCACCGGGACGGGGGGAGGCTACACCTTC
>TRBJ1-6|TRBD1|few|TRBV27
CASRPAGTGLNSPLHF
TGTGCCAGCAGGCCGGCCGGGACAGGCCTTAATTCACCCCTCCACTTT
>TRBJ1-1|-|few|TRBV6-5
CASSLNQGTEAFF
TGTGCCAGCAGTTTAAATCAAGGCACTGAAGCTTTCTTT